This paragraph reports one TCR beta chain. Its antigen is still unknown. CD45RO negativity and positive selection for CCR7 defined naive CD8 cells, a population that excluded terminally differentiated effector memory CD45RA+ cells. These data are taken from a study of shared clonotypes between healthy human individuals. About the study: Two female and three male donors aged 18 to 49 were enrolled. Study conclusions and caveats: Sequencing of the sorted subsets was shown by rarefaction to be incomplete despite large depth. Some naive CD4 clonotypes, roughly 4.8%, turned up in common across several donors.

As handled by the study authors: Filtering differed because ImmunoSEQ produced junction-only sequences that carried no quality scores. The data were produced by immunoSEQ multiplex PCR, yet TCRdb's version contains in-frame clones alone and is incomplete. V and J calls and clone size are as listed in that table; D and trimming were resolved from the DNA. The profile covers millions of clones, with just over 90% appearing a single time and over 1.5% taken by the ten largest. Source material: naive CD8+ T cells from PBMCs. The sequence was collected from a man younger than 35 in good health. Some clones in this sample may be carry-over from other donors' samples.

As DNA, the CDR3 is TGTGCCAGCAGCCCTCCTCCGGGACTAGCGGGAGGGACATGGAATGAGCAGTTCTTC. Translated, it gives CASSPPPGLAGGTWNEQFF. The rearrangement joins TRBV27 to TRBJ2-1; 16 nucleotides match TRBD2. Germline values: CDR1 MNHEY, CDR2 SMNVEV (reference sequence). V dropped 6 bases and J dropped 7; count of bases not matched to a gene: 15. This CDR3 is built from 19 residues.